The 13 T cell receptor beta chains reported below all come from one sample, sequenced in a study of T-cell memory formation after mild COVID-19. TCRdb redid the calling of the 5' RACE reads with MiXCR, one entry per CDR3 protein. Of 120,000 or so distinct CDR3 sequences listed, over 15% were seen once; the top ten hold 4.5% to 5.5%. The sample taken for sequencing was PBMCs or a T cell subset sorted from them (not recorded which). The receptors here all came from a man younger than 35 who had mild COVID-19 (a few samples of this study predate the infection). Cell type and time point are not known.

In its sample, this clonotype was seen a few times. This chain connects TRBV3-1 to TRBJ2-7; D is uncertain. Germline loops: CDR1 LGHDT, CDR2 YNNKEL (reference sequence). Trimming removed 1 base at V and 6 bases at J, with 7 bases between. The CDR3 is made up of 12 amino acids. The CDR3 DNA follows: TGTGCCAGCAGCCAAGTTGATGCCGAGCAGTACTTC. Translated: CASSQVDAEQYF.

The chain uses TRBV2 and TRBJ2-5; D unresolved. Looked up from germline, CDR1 is SNHLY and CDR2 is FYNNEI. The CDR3 has 11 amino acids. Trimming took off 7 bases at V and 3 bases at J, with 6 bases between the two ends. This CDR3 is CASKVEETQYF. The CDR3 DNA is TGTGCCAGCAAGGTGGAAGAGACCCAGTACTTC.

The gene calls are TRBV30 and TRBJ1-3, with a weak D call TRBD1 (5 bases). Trimming stripped 8 bases from V and 2 bases from J, with 10 bases between. CDR3 length: 12 residues. CDR1 is GTSNPN, CDR2 SVGIG, per germline (reference sequence). CDR3 nucleotide sequence: TGTGCCCGGGGGTCAACTGGAAACACCATATATTTT. This translates into CARGSTGNTIYF.

This clonotype was recorded many times. The V and J genes are TRBV7-2 and TRBJ2-7; TRBD1 matches at 11 bases. Germline trimming cut 8 bases from V and 2 bases from J; bases unmatched to any gene: 5. CDR3 size: 14 residues. The germline CDR1 and CDR2 sequences are SGHTA and FQGNSA. CDR3 nucleotide sequence: TGTGCCAGCGCTAAGGACAGGGGGCCCTACGAGCAGTACGTC. Residues: CASAKDRGPYEQYV.

This clonotype came up a few times. The chain employs TRBV10-1 and TRBJ2-5, with a possible D match to TRBD2 (6 bases). V was trimmed by 2 bases and J by 4 bases, leaving 11 bases between them. Germline V gene data show CDR1 as WNHNN and CDR2 as SYGVQD (reference sequence). CDR3 size: 14 residues. The CDR3 protein is CASSEPGTGETQYF. CDR3 nucleotide sequence: TGCGCCAGCAGTGAGCCCGGGACTGGAGAGACCCAGTACTTC.

The chain carries TRBV25-1 and TRBJ1-6; no clear D. Germline CDR1 reads MGHDK; CDR2 reads SYGVNS. The CDR3 is 14 amino acids. Trimming cost V 10 bases and J 0 bases, with 10 bases left between them. This CDR3 reads CATTGSSYNSPLHF. The CDR3 DNA is TGTGCCACCACCGGGAGCTCCTATAATTCACCCCTCCACTTT.

The rearrangement joins TRBV5-1 to TRBJ2-2; no definite D call. The CDR3 totals 12 residues. Trimming removed 0 bases at V and 7 bases at J, with 4 bases between. CDR1 is SGHRS, CDR2 YFSETQ, per germline. As DNA, the CDR3 is TGCGCCAGCAGCTTGGTTGGCGGGGAGCTGTTTTTT. Amino acid sequence: CASSLVGGELFF.

In its sample, this clonotype was seen many times. The chain couples TRBV19 to TRBJ2-4, with D uncertain. There are 16 residues in the CDR3. Trimming pared 6 bases from V and 0 bases from J, leaving 15 bases between. The germline CDR1 and CDR2 sequences are LNHDA and SQIVND (reference sequence). The CDR3 DNA reads TGTGCCAGTAGCTGGCGGACCAAGGAAGCCAAAAACATTCAGTACTTC. Its translation is CASSWRTKEAKNIQYF.

V is TRBV5-5 and J is TRBJ2-2, with D possibly being TRBD1 or TRBD2 (6 bases each). This CDR3 has 14 residues. Trimming took off 1 base at V and 7 bases at J, with 11 bases between the two ends. CDR1 SGHKS and CDR2 YYEKEE come from the germline V gene (reference sequence). The CDR3 region is CASSLKGGVGELFF. CDR3 DNA: TGTGCCAGCAGCTTGAAGGGGGGTGTCGGGGAGCTGTTTTTT.

This clonotype turned up a few times. The V call is TRBV6-5, the J call TRBJ1-2, with D perhaps matching TRBD1 (5 bases). This CDR3 has 14 residues. Trimming took 3 bases from V and 2 from J, leaving 10 bases between them. In germline, CDR1 is MNHEY, CDR2 SVGAGI. The CDR3 sequence: CASSYHDRNYGYTF. In DNA, the CDR3 is TGTGCCAGCAGTTATCACGACAGAAACTATGGCTACACCTTC.

This clonotype was detected only a few times. The genes are TRBV7-2 and TRBJ1-5; 7 bases are shared with TRBD1. This CDR3 spans 14 amino acids. V was clipped by 2 bases and J by 5 bases; unmatched bases: 3. Germline V gives CDR1 SGHTA, CDR2 FQGNSA. CDR3 bases: TGTGCCAGCAGCTTAAGTACAGGGGATCAGCCCCAGCATTTT. Its protein is CASSLSTGDQPQHF. Supplemented by reference TRBV7-2 and TRBJ1-5, the full variable domain reads GAGVSQSPSNKVTEKGKDVELRCDPISGHTALYWYRQSLGQGLEFLIYFQGNSAPDKSGLPSDRFSAERTGGSVSTLTIQRTQQEDSAVYLCASSLSTGDQPQHFGDGTRLSIL.

The table lists this clonotype with a few counts. J is TRBJ2-7 and V is TRBV7-2; D gene ambiguous. V lost 3 bases, J lost 2 bases, and 8 bases lay in between. Germline loops: CDR1 SGHTA, CDR2 FQGNSA. The CDR3 runs 13 residues. For the CDR3, the DNA is TGTGCCAGCAGCTTTACACACACCTACGAGCAGTACTTC. Amino acid sequence: CASSFTHTYEQYF.

The table lists this clonotype with many counts. The CDR3 region has the DNA TGCGCCAGCAGCTTGGACGGGGGATTCTACAATGAGCAGTTCTTC. This gives the protein CASSLDGGFYNEQFF. The rearrangement uses TRBV5-1 and TRBJ2-1; D possibly corresponds to TRBD2 (6 bases). V was trimmed by 0 bases and J by 3 bases, leaving 10 bases between them. The CDR3 runs to 15 residues. CDR1 and CDR2 (germline): SGHRS, YFSETQ.